These 32 T cell receptor beta chains were sequenced from one sample in a study of shared clonotypes between healthy human individuals. Repertoires were generated with immunoSEQ multiplex PCR, while TCRdb's copy carries only in-frame clones and drops some. The sample includes about 2.5 million clones, about 90% of them seen just once. The sequenced sample consisted of naive CD4+ T cells from PBMCs. Subset here: CD45RA+ positively selected. These receptor sequences come from a young man in good health. Some clones in this sample may be carry-over from other donors' samples.

The chain carries TRBV9 and TRBJ2-1; 7 bases line up with TRBD2. The V and J ends lost 3 bases and 8 bases, in that order; junction bases with no gene match: 11. This CDR3 contains 15 residues. CDR1 and CDR2 (germline): SGDLS, YYNGEE. The CDR3 DNA reads as TGTGCCAGCAGCGCCGGGACTATCCTAGGAGATGAGCAGTTCTTC. This translates into CASSAGTILGDEQFF.

J is TRBJ2-7 and V is TRBV28; 8 bases match TRBD2. This CDR3 is 17 amino acids long. Germline V CDR1 and CDR2: MDHEN, SYDVKM. The J segment lost 6 bases and the V segment lost 4 bases, leaving 17 bases of the junction unmatched. The CDR3: CASSSSAVGAGDSEQYF. DNA of the CDR3: TGTGCCAGCAGTTCATCCGCGGTTGGAGCGGGAGACAGCGAGCAGTACTTC.

The V call is TRBV11-3, the J call TRBJ2-3; D remains unclear. The germline gives CDR1 SGHNT, CDR2 YENEEA. CDR3 length equals 14 residues. V dropped 5 bases and J dropped 3 bases, with 12 bases sitting between them. The CDR3 DNA is TGTGCCAGCAGCAACCGGGCCGCAACAGATACGCAGTATTTT. Encoded protein: CASSNRAATDTQYF.

The rearrangement uses TRBV4-1 and TRBJ2-2, with TRBD2 identical over 9 bases. The germline V gene encodes CDR1 MGHRA and CDR2 YSYEKL. Unmatched junction bases numbered 4, after V lost 2 bases and J lost 3 bases. The CDR3 has 16 residues. For the CDR3, the DNA is TGCGCCAGCAGCCAAAGTAGCGGGAGTCACACCGGGGAGCTGTTTTTT. Encoded protein: CASSQSSGSHTGELFF.

The chain uses TRBV28 and TRBJ2-2; perhaps TRBD2 as D (6 bases). The CDR3 has 18 residues. V lost 7 bases, J lost 0 bases, and 21 bases lay in between. The germline V gene encodes CDR1 MDHEN and CDR2 SYDVKM. CDR3 loop: CASIYGGAKSANTGELFF. The CDR3 region has the DNA TGTGCCAGCATCTACGGCGGGGCCAAATCCGCGAACACCGGGGAGCTGTTTTTT.

This clone appeared once. V and J are TRBV18 and TRBJ2-3, with 9 bases lining up with TRBD2. CDR1 is KGHSH and CDR2 is LQKENI in the germline V gene. The CDR3 extends over 16 amino acids. The V segment lost 4 bases and the J segment 3 bases; nucleotides outside the gene matches: 8. As DNA, the CDR3 is TGTGCCAGCTCACGGTATCCAGCGGGAGGAACAGATACGCAGTATTTT. It codes for CASSRYPAGGTDTQYF.

This clone was counted once. The chain joins TRBV7-2 to TRBJ1-1; unclear D gene. With 2 bases removed from V and 6 bases from J, the gap between germline ends came to 10 bases. CDR1 SGHTA and CDR2 FQGNSA come from the germline V gene. The CDR3 has 13 residues. The DNA for the CDR3 is TGTGCCAGCAGCTTAAGCGGCGGTGCTGAAGCTTTCTTT. This codes for CASSLSGGAEAFF.

The J gene is TRBJ1-1, the V gene TRBV7-3; the D is unclear. V was trimmed by 5 bases and J by 3 bases, leaving 13 bases between them. CDR1 and CDR2 from the germline V gene are SGHTA and FQGTGA. This CDR3 spans 14 amino acids. The CDR3 sequence: CASSPTQDDTEAFF. The DNA for the CDR3 is TGTGCCAGCAGCCCGACGCAGGATGACACTGAAGCTTTCTTT.

The chain has TRBV11-2 and TRBJ2-2; TRBD2 agrees at 7 bases. Germline loops: CDR1 SGHAT, CDR2 FQNNGV. CDR3 length: 16 amino acids. The trim removed 3 bases at V and 0 bases at J, leaving 4 bases unmatched. This CDR3 is CASSLSGVANTGELFF. DNA for the CDR3: TGTGCCAGCAGCTTGAGCGGGGTCGCGAACACCGGGGAGCTGTTTTTT.

The CDR3 reads CASSRDSSEKLFF. CDR3 in DNA: TGCGCCAGCAGCCGGGACAGTTCTGAAAAACTGTTTTTT. V is TRBV5-1 and J is TRBJ1-4; 7 bases line up with TRBD1. CDR1 is SGHRS and CDR2 is YFSETQ in the germline V gene. The CDR3 sequence is 13 residues long. V dropped 4 bases and J dropped 7; count of bases not matched to a gene: 4.

This clone was seen more than once but under ten times. This sample includes further DNA sequences coding for the same CDR3. J is TRBJ2-3 and V is TRBV11-3; D is uncertain. From germline, CDR1 is SGHNT and CDR2 YENEEA. The V end lost 0 bases, the J end lost 1 base, and 5 bases lay between the germline ends. There are 14 residues in the CDR3. For the CDR3, the DNA is TGTGCCAGCAGCTTAGACGGGCGCACAGATACGCAGTATTTT. Amino acid sequence: CASSLDGRTDTQYF.

In this sample, this clone turned up once. The chain uses TRBV6-1 and TRBJ1-2, with D unclear. The germline V gene encodes CDR1 MNHNS and CDR2 SASEGT. V lost 2 bases and J lost 3, with 4 bases in between. The CDR3 loop spans 12 amino acids. The CDR3 loop reads CASSERHYGYTF. CDR3 bases: TGTGCCAGCAGTGAAAGGCACTATGGCTACACCTTC.

For the CDR3, the DNA is TGCAGCGTTGACCGGGACAGCAATAAAGAGACCCAGTACTTC. It is translated as CSVDRDSNKETQYF. The chain joins TRBV29-1 to TRBJ2-5, with 7 bases identical to TRBD1. The CDR3 sequence is 14 residues long. Germline V lookup: CDR1 SQVTM, CDR2 ANQGSEA. V lost 3 bases, J lost 3 bases, and 7 bases stayed unmatched.

This chain connects TRBV2 to TRBJ2-7, with 8 bases lining up with TRBD1. Germline assignment: CDR1 SNHLY and CDR2 FYNNEI. Losses at the gene ends were 4 bases for V and 9 bases for J; bases not matched to a gene: 14. This CDR3 has 15 amino acids. DNA for the CDR3: TGTGCCAGCAGTGTCCAGGGGGCCCTTTCCTCCGCGCAGTACTTC. Protein product: CASSVQGALSSAQYF.

This chain joins TRBV5-1 and TRBJ2-7; possible D gene TRBD2, 6 bases. V lost 0 bases and J 4 bases, leaving 11 bases between the germline ends. This CDR3 is built from 14 residues. Germline V gene data show CDR1 as SGHRS and CDR2 as YFSETQ. In DNA, the CDR3 is TGCGCCAGCAGCTTGGGGCGGGGCGAATACGAGCAGTACTTC. It encodes CASSLGRGEYEQYF.

A few counts support this clone. V and J are TRBV4-1 and TRBJ1-5, with no clear D. Germline V gene data show CDR1 as MGHRA and CDR2 as YSYEKL. The ends were cut back, 4 bases at V and 1 base at J, with 14 bases in the middle. This CDR3 region has 16 residues. Here the CDR3 DNA reads TGCGCCAGCAGCCCTTCCACACCGCGCAGCAATCAGCCCCAGCATTTT. The encoded protein is CASSPSTPRSNQPQHF.

The chain uses TRBV15 and TRBJ2-3; D unclear. The V end was cut by 0 bases, the J end by 0 bases, with 7 bases between. The CDR3 runs to 15 residues. Germline V CDR1 and CDR2: LNHNV, YYDKDF (reference sequence). CDR3 sequence reads: CATSRDLGSTDTQYF. Written as DNA, the CDR3 is TGTGCCACCAGCAGAGATCTGGGGAGCACAGATACGCAGTATTTT.

The rearrangement uses TRBV28 and TRBJ2-6, with unresolved D. This CDR3 region has 15 residues. The V gene lost 8 bases and the J gene lost 1 base, with 12 bases spanning the gap. Germline assignment: CDR1 MDHEN and CDR2 SYDVKM. CDR3 DNA sequence: TGTGCCAGCCACAGAGGTCGGTCTGGGGCCAACGTCCTGACTTTC. Protein: CASHRGRSGANVLTF.

This sequence joins TRBV19 and TRBJ1-1; D is ambiguous. The ends were cut back, 7 bases at V and 0 bases at J, with 12 bases in the middle. This CDR3 region has 14 residues. Germline V CDR1 and CDR2: LNHDA, SQIVND (reference sequence). Here the CDR3 reads CASKGSLMNTEAFF. CDR3 DNA sequence: TGTGCCAGTAAGGGTTCGCTAATGAACACTGAAGCTTTCTTT.

CDR3: CAISYANTGELFF. The CDR3 coding sequence is TGTGCCATCAGCTATGCGAACACCGGGGAGCTGTTTTTT. V and J are TRBV10-3 and TRBJ2-2; no reliable D call. V lost 6 bases and J 0 bases, leaving 5 bases between the germline ends. The CDR3 is 13 amino acids. Germline-derived CDR1 and CDR2 are ENHRY and SYGVKD.

This clone occurred once. V and J are TRBV11-2 and TRBJ2-1; 8 bases match TRBD2. The CDR3 runs to 16 residues. CDR1 and CDR2 from the germline V gene are SGHAT and FQNNGV. Trimming took 3 bases from V and 5 from J; bases not matched to a gene: 9. In nucleotides, the CDR3 is TGTGCCAGCAGCTTGGCCCCCCGCGGGAGGAACAATGAGCAGTTCTTC. Its translation: CASSLAPRGRNNEQFF.

The genes are TRBV6-1 and TRBJ1-5, with TRBD1 as a possible D gene (5 bases). The CDR3 length is 13 residues. The V gene's germline CDR1 is MNHNS and CDR2 SASEGT. V was trimmed by 10 bases and J by 2 bases, leaving 12 bases between them. CDR3 coding DNA: TGTGCCACCATTTTACAGGGCAATCAGCCCCAGCATTTT. It codes for CATILQGNQPQHF.

This clone appeared a single time. The chain combines TRBV7-9 with TRBJ2-2; a weak D match, TRBD1 (5 bases). The CDR3 runs to 15 residues. V was pared by 3 bases and J by 3 bases, with 11 bases between. CDR1 and CDR2 from the germline V gene are SEHNR and FQNEAQ (reference sequence). CDR3 bases: TGTGCCAGCAGCTTCCAGGGTGCGGACACCGGGGAGCTGTTTTTT. Protein product: CASSFQGADTGELFF. The full variable domain, completed using reference TRBV7-9 and TRBJ2-2, is DTGVSQNPRHKITKRGQNVTFRCDPISEHNRLYWYRQTLGQGPEFLTYFQNEAQLEKSRLLSDRFSAERPKGSFSTLEIQRTEQGDSAMYLCASSFQGADTGELFFGEGSRLTVL.

The gene calls are TRBV14 and TRBJ2-2; TRBD2 matches 10 bases. Per germline, CDR1 SGHDN and CDR2 FVKESK. The CDR3 totals 15 residues. J lost 3 bases, V lost 4 bases, and 2 bases had no gene match. CDR3 region: CASSRTSGDTGELFF. The CDR3 bases are TGTGCCAGCAGCCGGACTAGCGGAGACACCGGGGAGCTGTTTTTT.

V and J are TRBV6-5 and TRBJ1-6, with D hard to call. Germline CDR1 MNHEY, CDR2 SVGAGI. The ends were cut back, 5 bases at V and 8 bases at J, with 16 bases in the middle. The CDR3 is 15 amino acids. CDR3 in amino acids: CASSTIPLGDSPLHF. The CDR3 DNA is TGTGCCAGCAGTACAATACCCCTAGGAGATTCACCCCTCCACTTT.

The V call is TRBV18, the J call TRBJ1-1; the D is unclear. The germline V and J ends were trimmed by 4 bases and 4 bases, with 13 bases remaining between them. Per the germline V gene, CDR1 is KGHSH and CDR2 is LQKENI. The CDR3 runs to 14 residues. The CDR3 spells CASSHPLALTEAFF. CDR3 coding DNA: TGTGCCAGCTCACACCCCTTAGCCCTCACTGAAGCTTTCTTT.

Comment on this clone: The germline gene is not matched at one end of the junction; a read error may be the cause. Other nucleotide sequences from this sample produce the same CDR3. The chain recombines TRBV5-1 with TRBJ2-1, with a possible D match to TRBD2 (7 bases). Germline-derived CDR1 and CDR2 are SGHRS and YFSETQ. The CDR3 runs to 16 residues. CDR3 sequence: CASSLGGTSSYNEQFF. In DNA form, the CDR3 reads TGCGCCAGCAGTTTGGGGGGGACATCCTCCTACAATGAGCAGTTCTTC.

The chain combines TRBV29-1 with TRBJ2-2; TRBD1 agrees at 8 bases. Germline V gene sequence: CDR1 SQVTM, CDR2 ANQGSEA. With 6 bases clipped from V and 3 bases from J, the junction kept 3 bases outside the gene matches. This CDR3 region has 13 residues. The CDR3 DNA follows: TGCAGCGTGGAGGACAGGGACACCGGGGAGCTGTTTTTT. It is translated as CSVEDRDTGELFF.

About this clone itself: In the same sample, other DNA sequences code for this CDR3. The chain is built from TRBV15 and TRBJ1-5; D perhaps matches TRBD1 (5 bases). With 1 base removed from V and 3 bases from J, the gap between germline ends came to 7 bases. The CDR3 has 14 amino acids. The germline CDR1 and CDR2 sequences are LNHNV and YYDKDF (reference sequence). This chain's CDR3 is CATSRGQNNQPQHF. The CDR3 nucleotides are TGTGCCACCAGCAGAGGACAGAACAATCAGCCCCAGCATTTT.

J is TRBJ2-4 and V is TRBV5-1, with 9 positions matching TRBD1. Germline V CDR1 and CDR2: SGHRS, YFSETQ. J was trimmed by 3 bases and V by 4 bases; bases with no gene match: 8. This CDR3 is built from 16 residues. The CDR3 nucleotides read TGCGCCAGCAGCACGGGACAGGGTTCTGTCAAAAACATTCAGTACTTC. Translated, it gives CASSTGQGSVKNIQYF.

The chain recombines TRBV29-1 with TRBJ1-2; the D gene is possibly TRBD1 (6 bases). V gave up 2 bases and J gave up 6 bases, with 22 bases separating them. Looked up from germline, CDR1 is SQVTM and CDR2 is ANQGSEA. The CDR3 totals 16 residues. The CDR3 DNA is TGCAGCGTTGAAAGTTGGGGAGGGGGTGATGGGAATGGCTACACCTTC. It encodes CSVESWGGGDGNGYTF.

This clone was observed once. The chain carries TRBV4-1 and TRBJ2-7; D gene ambiguous. CDR3 length: 15 residues. The germline gives CDR1 MGHRA, CDR2 YSYEKL. Deletions cut 1 base from V and 0 bases from J, with 10 bases between. The CDR3 is CASSQVQTASYEQYF. The CDR3 nucleotides are TGCGCCAGCAGCCAAGTTCAGACCGCCTCCTACGAGCAGTACTTC.